These T cell receptor beta chains were read from a single sample in a study of cytomegalovirus exposure and HLA in healthy donors. TCRdb's copy holds only in-frame clones and misses some; the assay was immunoSEQ multiplex PCR. This sample has under 200,000 clones, with 12% found just once. The sample consisted of PBMCs. The receptors were sampled from a man aged 45-65 years in good health and CMV-seropositive. Each CDR3 is given with its conserved first and last residue. Fields, in order: CDR3 length, J gene, D gene, clone size, V gene, CDR3 protein, CDR3 DNA. A D gene is named only where the DNA matches it firmly. A clone size is listed for some rows: how often the clone was seen (once, few, many), or a class if it is expanded.

15 TRBJ2-4 NA few TRBV11-3 CASSPFLAAKNIQYF TGTGCCAGCAGCCCCTTCCTAGCGGCCAAAAACATTCAGTACTTC
13 TRBJ1-6 NA NA TRBV9 CASSFRGHSPLHF TGTGCCAGCAGCTTCAGGGGTCATTCACCCCTCCACTTT
17 TRBJ2-5 TRBD2 NA TRBV12-5 CASASRTSGGLQETQYF TGTGCTAGTGCCTCTCGGACTAGCGGGGGGCTTCAAGAGACCCAGTACTTC
17 TRBJ2-7 TRBD2 NA TRBV6-1 CASSELAAGAQFYEQYF TGTGCCAGCAGTGAACTGGCAGCGGGGGCCCAATTTTACGAGCAGTACTTC
13 TRBJ2-1 TRBD2 NA TRBV18 CASSAPGGGEQFF TGTGCCAGCTCCGCCCCCGGGGGGGGTGAGCAGTTCTTC
13 TRBJ1-2 NA few TRBV19 CASNPSGEGGYTF TGTGCCAGTAACCCCTCAGGGGAGGGGGGCTACACCTTC
14 TRBJ2-7 TRBD1 NA TRBV7-2 CASSFWTGESEQYF TGTGCCAGCAGCTTTTGGACAGGGGAGAGCGAGCAGTACTTC
14 TRBJ2-7 NA few TRBV11-3 CASSPYRASYEQYF TGTGCCAGCAGCCCTTACAGAGCATCCTACGAGCAGTACTTC
14 TRBJ2-4 NA few TRBV6-6 CASSYARTVPLEYF TGTGCCAGCAGTTACGCCCGGACAGTCCCCTTGGAGTACTTC
13 TRBJ1-1 NA NA TRBV19 CASRLRGSTEAFF TGTGCCAGTAGACTACGAGGGAGCACTGAAGCTTTCTTT
14 TRBJ2-1 NA NA TRBV6-5 CASSYSRGINEQFF TGTGCCAGCAGTTACTCGAGGGGGATTAATGAGCAGTTCTTC
14 TRBJ1-1 NA NA TRBV5-6 CASSFGLWNTEAFF TGTGCCAGCAGCTTCGGTCTCTGGAACACTGAAGCTTTCTTT
17 TRBJ1-4 NA NA TRBV7-2 CASSGIGQTTKNEKLFF TGTGCCAGCAGCGGAATTGGACAGACAACAAAAAATGAAAAACTGTTTTTT
13 TRBJ2-1 NA NA TRBV21-1 CASSKGSNNEQFF TGTGCCAGCAGCAAAGGGTCTAACAATGAGCAGTTCTTC
14 TRBJ2-2 TRBD2 NA TRBV28 CASRRGGNTGELFF TGTGCCAGCAGGCGGGGGGGGAACACCGGGGAGCTGTTTTTT
13 TRBJ1-5 NA few TRBV28 CARRKPGGQHQHF TGTGCCAGAAGAAAACCGGGAGGTCAGCACCAGCATTTT